The 28 T cell receptor beta chains presented below share a single source sample, sequenced in a study of blood T cell repertoires in COVID-19. TCRdb keeps only in-frame clones here, not all; method: immunoSEQ multiplex PCR. The sample shows hundreds of thousands of clones, around 90% of them seen only once. Sequenced sample: PBMCs or T cells enriched from blood (not recorded which). The receptors derive from a woman in her thirties or forties with acute COVID-19.

The table lists this clone with a count of one. The chain is built from TRBV5-6 and TRBJ1-4; 8 positions match TRBD1. The V and J ends lost 1 base and 6 bases, in that order; junction bases with no gene match: 5. This CDR3 has 15 residues. Germline V gene data show CDR1 as SGHDT and CDR2 as YYEEEE. DNA of the CDR3: TGTGCCAGCAGCTTGTATGGGACAGGCGATGAAAAACTGTTTTTT. As protein: CASSLYGTGDEKLFF.

The chain has TRBV19 and TRBJ1-4; D possibly corresponds to TRBD1 (5 bases). The V end was cut by 7 bases, the J end by 8 bases, with 20 bases between. The length of the CDR3 is 15 residues. Per germline, CDR1 LNHDA and CDR2 SQIVND (reference sequence). The CDR3 loop is CASNHRRGLEEKLFF. The CDR3 nucleotides are TGTGCCAGTAATCACAGGCGGGGTTTAGAGGAAAAACTGTTTTTT.

The chain carries TRBV6-5 and TRBJ1-1; possible D gene TRBD1, 5 bases. CDR1 is MNHEY and CDR2 is SVGAGI in the germline V gene. The CDR3 covers 13 residues. The V and J ends lost 7 bases and 0 bases respectively, with 9 bases between them. The CDR3 loop reads CASNGGMNTEAFF. In nucleotides, the CDR3 is TGTGCCAGCAACGGGGGGATGAACACTGAAGCTTTCTTT.

The J gene is TRBJ2-1, the V gene TRBV24-1, with 9 bases identical to TRBD1. Germline CDR1 reads KGHDR; CDR2 reads SFDVKD. This CDR3 has 13 amino acids. V was clipped by 3 bases and J by 10 bases; unmatched bases: 3. The chain's CDR3 is CATSDPGTGEQFF. The CDR3 region has the DNA TGTGCCACCAGTGATCCGGGGACAGGGGAGCAGTTCTTC.

This clone was counted once. V usage is TRBV2 and J usage is TRBJ1-5; D is perhaps TRBD1 (6 bases). Per the germline V gene, CDR1 is SNHLY and CDR2 is FYNNEI. This CDR3 has 14 residues. V was cut by 4 bases and J by 4 bases, with 11 bases left in between. This chain's CDR3 is CASSAGHRNQPQHF. The CDR3 DNA sequence: TGTGCCAGCAGTGCGGGACACAGAAATCAGCCCCAGCATTTT.

The chain uses TRBV6-5 and TRBJ1-1; possibly TRBD1 for D (5 bases). Per germline, CDR1 MNHEY and CDR2 SVGAGI. V was cut by 8 bases and J by 3 bases, with 16 bases left in between. This CDR3 contains 14 residues. The CDR3 nucleotides read TGTGCCAGCGAGCTAAGGGGAAGAGACACTGAAGCTTTCTTT. Protein sequence: CASELRGRDTEAFF.

The genes are TRBV19 and TRBJ2-2; possibly TRBD1 for D (6 bases). The length of the CDR3 is 15 residues. Germline V CDR1 and CDR2: LNHDA, SQIVND (reference sequence). Trimming cost V 2 bases and J 3 bases, with 10 bases left between them. CDR3 protein: CASSISGADTGELFF. CDR3 nucleotide sequence: TGTGCCAGTAGTATATCAGGGGCGGACACCGGGGAGCTGTTTTTT.

This clone was counted between two and nine times. The chain uses TRBV10-3 and TRBJ2-7; 10 positions match TRBD1. This CDR3 has 14 residues. The germline V gene encodes CDR1 ENHRY and CDR2 SYGVKD. V was pared by 5 bases and J by 7 bases, with 8 bases of the junction left unmatched. Written as DNA, the CDR3 is TGTGCCATCAGTACCGACAGGGGGCAGGATGAGCAGTACTTC. It codes for CAISTDRGQDEQYF.

The V gene is TRBV2, the J gene TRBJ1-5; no definite D call. Trimming removed 2 bases at V and 3 bases at J, with 11 bases between. CDR1 and CDR2 from the germline V gene are SNHLY and FYNNEI. The CDR3 is 15 residues long. The CDR3 protein is CASSESGGFNQPQHF. As DNA, the CDR3 is TGTGCCAGCAGTGAATCGGGAGGGTTCAATCAGCCCCAGCATTTT.

The chain employs TRBV5-4 and TRBJ2-1, with 7 bases that match TRBD2. This CDR3 is built from 15 residues. Trimming took 0 bases from V and 3 from J; bases not matched to a gene: 3. Germline loops: CDR1 SGHNT, CDR2 YYREEE (reference sequence). Here the CDR3 reads CASSLDSSGYNEQFF. The CDR3 nucleotides read TGTGCCAGCAGCTTGGATTCTAGCGGCTACAATGAGCAGTTCTTC. Full variable domain (remainder filled in from reference TRBV5-4 and TRBJ2-1): ETGVTQSPTHLIKTRGQQVTLRCSSQSGHNTVSWYQQALGQGPQFIFQYYREEENGRGNFPPRFSGLQFPNYSSELNVNALELDDSALYLCASSLDSSGYNEQFFGPGTRLTVL.

The rearrangement uses TRBV27 and TRBJ2-6; 15 positions agree with TRBD2. Germline loops: CDR1 MNHEY, CDR2 SMNVEV (reference sequence). CDR3 size: 18 residues. J lost 0 bases, V lost 5 bases, and 2 bases had no gene match. The DNA for the CDR3 is TGTGCCAGCAGTCAGGGACTAGCGGGAGGCTCTGGGGCCAACGTCCTGACTTTC. Protein sequence: CASSQGLAGGSGANVLTF.

The V gene is TRBV19, the J gene TRBJ2-7, with a possible D match to TRBD2 (6 bases). The V and J ends lost 7 bases and 1 base respectively, with 17 bases between them. Germline-derived CDR1 and CDR2 are LNHDA and SQIVND (reference sequence). The CDR3 has 15 residues. Written as DNA, the CDR3 is TGTGCCAGTATGGGAGGACGAGCCGGATCCTACGAGCAGTACTTC. Its translation: CASMGGRAGSYEQYF.

The chain couples TRBV6-5 to TRBJ1-6; possible D gene TRBD1, 6 bases. Germline loops: CDR1 MNHEY, CDR2 SVGAGI. The CDR3 sequence is 14 residues long. V lost 7 bases to trimming and J lost 6 bases, with 13 bases between them. CDR3 in amino acids: CASTRTVLNSPLHF. The CDR3 nucleotides read TGTGCCAGCACCAGGACAGTTCTTAATTCACCCCTCCACTTT.

The gene calls are TRBV19 and TRBJ1-5, with a weak D call TRBD1 (5 bases). Looked up from germline, CDR1 is LNHDA and CDR2 is SQIVND (reference sequence). Trimming shortened V by 3 bases and J by 2 bases, and 11 bases separated the two germline ends. The CDR3 covers 15 residues. Here the CDR3 DNA reads TGTGCCAGTAGTATGGCGCGACAGCGCAATCAGCCCCAGCATTTT. It yields the protein CASSMARQRNQPQHF.

The chain couples TRBV12-3 or TRBV12-4 to TRBJ2-1, with a weak D call TRBD2 (6 bases). The CDR3 is 13 amino acids. Trimming removed 6 bases from V and 5 bases from J, with 11 bases in between. DNA of the CDR3: TGTGCCAGCAGCCCGACGGGAGACAATGAGCAGTTCTTC. Translating it yields CASSPTGDNEQFF.

V gene TRBV5-4 combines with J gene TRBJ2-3, with no clear D. Germline V gene lookup returns CDR1 SGHNT and CDR2 YYREEE (reference sequence). V was shortened by 4 bases and J by 12 bases, with 12 bases between the two germline ends. The CDR3 has 11 residues. CDR3 amino acids: CASSIGVLQYF. The CDR3 region has the DNA TGTGCCAGCAGCATTGGAGTCCTACAGTATTTT. Variable domain in full (rest from reference TRBV5-4 and TRBJ2-3): ETGVTQSPTHLIKTRGQQVTLRCSSQSGHNTVSWYQQALGQGPQFIFQYYREEENGRGNFPPRFSGLQFPNYSSELNVNALELDDSALYLCASSIGVLQYFGPGTRLTVL.

V gene TRBV5-1 combines with J gene TRBJ2-1; 7 bases are a match to TRBD1. There are 16 residues in the CDR3. Trimming took 0 bases from V and 5 from J; bases not matched to a gene: 8. The germline gives CDR1 SGHRS, CDR2 YFSETQ. The CDR3 DNA follows: TGCGCCAGCAGCTTGGCTTGGCGGACAGGAGACAATGAGCAGTTCTTC. It is translated as CASSLAWRTGDNEQFF. Combining the CDR3 with reference TRBV5-1 and TRBJ2-1 gives the whole variable domain KAGVTQTPRYLIKTRGQQVTLSCSPISGHRSVSWYQQTPGQGLQFLFEYFSETQRNKGNFPGRFSGRQFSNSRSEMNVSTLELGDSALYLCASSLAWRTGDNEQFFGPGTRLTVL.

The chain combines TRBV12-3 or TRBV12-4 with TRBJ2-7; possible D gene TRBD2, 7 bases. Trimming took off 5 bases at V and 7 bases at J, with 15 bases between the two ends. The CDR3 has 13 amino acids. The CDR3 spells CASSPAGGQEQYF. The CDR3 region has the DNA TGTGCCAGCAGTCCCGCCGGGGGGCAAGAGCAGTACTTC.

The V call is TRBV6-1, the J call TRBJ1-5; no clear D. The V end was cut by 1 base, the J end by 4 bases, with 14 bases between. Germline V lookup: CDR1 MNHNS, CDR2 SASEGT. The CDR3 runs 16 residues. CDR3 bases: TGTGCCAGCAGTGAAGGAGGAAATGACGGAAATCAGCCCCAGCATTTT. Its protein product is CASSEGGNDGNQPQHF.

The chain is built from TRBV10-3 and TRBJ2-3; 8 nucleotides align to TRBD1. The germline gives CDR1 ENHRY, CDR2 SYGVKD. V shed 4 bases, J shed 5 bases, and the junction held 11 bases outside the gene matches. The CDR3 spans 16 residues. The CDR3: CAISAQDRGGKDTQYF. The DNA of the CDR3 is TGTGCCATCAGTGCCCAAGACAGGGGTGGAAAAGATACGCAGTATTTT.

The table lists this clone with a few counts. The chain has TRBV11-2 and TRBJ1-6; a possible D gene is TRBD1 (6 bases). The CDR3 has 14 amino acids. The V gene lost 5 bases and the J gene lost 11 bases, with 16 bases spanning the gap. From germline, CDR1 is SGHAT and CDR2 FQNNGV. The CDR3 bases are TGTGCCAGCAGCGCACAGGGTATGAAGACACCCCTCCACTTT. Protein: CASSAQGMKTPLHF.

This chain uses TRBV30 with TRBJ1-5; TRBD1 is a possible D gene (5 bases). CDR1 GTSNPN and CDR2 SVGIG come from the germline V gene (reference sequence). V lost 0 bases and J 4 bases, leaving 7 bases between the germline ends. The CDR3 is 13 amino acids. The CDR3: CAWSVGRNQPQHF. The CDR3, as DNA: TGTGCCTGGAGTGTGGGGCGAAATCAGCCCCAGCATTTT. Full variable domain (missing parts from reference TRBV30 and TRBJ1-5): SQTIHQWPATLVQPVGSPLSLECTVEGTSNPNLYWYRQAAGRGLQLLFYSVGIGQISSEVPQNLSASRPQDRQFILSSKKLLLSDSGFYLCAWSVGRNQPQHFGDGTRLSIL.

The CDR3 DNA is TGTGCCAGCAGATCCGGACAGGGGGCCGGGAACACTGAAGCTTTCTTT. It specifies CASRSGQGAGNTEAFF. The rearrangement joins TRBV5-6 to TRBJ1-1; 11 bases are a match to TRBD1. This CDR3 has 16 amino acids. Germline V CDR1 and CDR2: SGHDT, YYEEEE. Trimming removed 5 bases from V and 1 base from J; junction bases left unmatched: 7.

The V call is TRBV19, the J call TRBJ1-5; 11 bases agree with TRBD1. Germline loops: CDR1 LNHDA, CDR2 SQIVND (reference sequence). This CDR3 has 15 amino acids. J lost 4 bases, V lost 3 bases, and 2 bases had no gene match. CDR3 sequence: CASSIGDRGNQPQHF. The DNA for the CDR3 is TGTGCCAGTAGTATTGGGGACAGGGGGAATCAGCCCCAGCATTTT.

The chain is built from TRBV11-3 and TRBJ2-3, with TRBD2 as a possible D gene (5 bases). This CDR3 region has 16 residues. The V end was cut by 5 bases, the J end by 3 bases, with 18 bases between. Germline lookup yields CDR1 SGHNT and CDR2 YENEEA. CDR3 nucleotide sequence: TGTGCCAGCAGCCGACGAACGGGATCTGCAACAGATACGCAGTATTTT. Protein product: CASSRRTGSATDTQYF. Complete variable domain (other parts from reference TRBV11-3 and TRBJ2-3): EAGVVQSPRYKIIEKKQPVAFWCNPISGHNTLYWYLQNLGQGPELLIRYENEEAVDDSQLPKDRFSAERLKGVDSTLKIQPAELGDSAVYLCASSRRTGSATDTQYFGPGTRLTVL.

This chain joins TRBV2 and TRBJ2-1; TRBD1 matches 8 bases. Germline assignment: CDR1 SNHLY and CDR2 FYNNEI. The CDR3 length is 15 residues. The V gene end was trimmed by 1 base and the J gene end by 9 bases; junction bases not matched to a gene: 8. The CDR3 protein is CASSEVSGGKTEQFF. CDR3 in DNA: TGTGCCAGCAGTGAAGTGTCAGGGGGCAAGACTGAGCAGTTCTTC.

The chain employs TRBV7-2 and TRBJ1-2, with D unclear. CDR3 size: 16 residues. Germline V lookup: CDR1 SGHTA, CDR2 FQGNSA. V lost 5 bases and J 0 bases, leaving 16 bases between the germline ends. The DNA for the CDR3 is TGTGCCAGCAGCCTCTCGACGGGAAACTCTAACTATGGCTACACCTTC. This gives the protein CASSLSTGNSNYGYTF.

The chain recombines TRBV24-1 with TRBJ2-2; TRBD1 agrees at 11 bases. The V and J ends lost 7 bases and 1 base, in that order; junction bases with no gene match: 4. The CDR3 runs 16 residues. Germline loops: CDR1 KGHDR, CDR2 SFDVKD. CDR3 bases: TGTGCCACCAGCAGGACAGGGGGCCGGAACACCGGGGAGCTGTTTTTT. Translating gives CATSRTGGRNTGELFF.